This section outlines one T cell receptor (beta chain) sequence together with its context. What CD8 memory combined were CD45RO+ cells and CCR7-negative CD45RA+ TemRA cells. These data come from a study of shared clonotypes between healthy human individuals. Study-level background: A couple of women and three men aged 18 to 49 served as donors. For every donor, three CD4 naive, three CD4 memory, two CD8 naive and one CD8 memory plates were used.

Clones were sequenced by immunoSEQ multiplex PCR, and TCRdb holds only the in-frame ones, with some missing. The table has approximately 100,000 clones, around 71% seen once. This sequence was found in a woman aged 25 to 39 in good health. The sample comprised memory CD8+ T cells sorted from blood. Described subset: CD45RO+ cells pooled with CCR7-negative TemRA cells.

The CDR3 loop reads CAGGGGDSNQPQHF. DNA of the CDR3: TGCGCCGGGGGTGGCGGGGATAGCAATCAGCCCCAGCATTTT. The rearrangement links TRBV5-1 to TRBJ1-5, with D tentatively TRBD1 (5 bases). The CDR3 is made up of 14 amino acids. V gave up 10 bases and J gave up 0 bases, with 14 bases separating them. Germline lookup yields CDR1 SGHRS and CDR2 YFSETQ.